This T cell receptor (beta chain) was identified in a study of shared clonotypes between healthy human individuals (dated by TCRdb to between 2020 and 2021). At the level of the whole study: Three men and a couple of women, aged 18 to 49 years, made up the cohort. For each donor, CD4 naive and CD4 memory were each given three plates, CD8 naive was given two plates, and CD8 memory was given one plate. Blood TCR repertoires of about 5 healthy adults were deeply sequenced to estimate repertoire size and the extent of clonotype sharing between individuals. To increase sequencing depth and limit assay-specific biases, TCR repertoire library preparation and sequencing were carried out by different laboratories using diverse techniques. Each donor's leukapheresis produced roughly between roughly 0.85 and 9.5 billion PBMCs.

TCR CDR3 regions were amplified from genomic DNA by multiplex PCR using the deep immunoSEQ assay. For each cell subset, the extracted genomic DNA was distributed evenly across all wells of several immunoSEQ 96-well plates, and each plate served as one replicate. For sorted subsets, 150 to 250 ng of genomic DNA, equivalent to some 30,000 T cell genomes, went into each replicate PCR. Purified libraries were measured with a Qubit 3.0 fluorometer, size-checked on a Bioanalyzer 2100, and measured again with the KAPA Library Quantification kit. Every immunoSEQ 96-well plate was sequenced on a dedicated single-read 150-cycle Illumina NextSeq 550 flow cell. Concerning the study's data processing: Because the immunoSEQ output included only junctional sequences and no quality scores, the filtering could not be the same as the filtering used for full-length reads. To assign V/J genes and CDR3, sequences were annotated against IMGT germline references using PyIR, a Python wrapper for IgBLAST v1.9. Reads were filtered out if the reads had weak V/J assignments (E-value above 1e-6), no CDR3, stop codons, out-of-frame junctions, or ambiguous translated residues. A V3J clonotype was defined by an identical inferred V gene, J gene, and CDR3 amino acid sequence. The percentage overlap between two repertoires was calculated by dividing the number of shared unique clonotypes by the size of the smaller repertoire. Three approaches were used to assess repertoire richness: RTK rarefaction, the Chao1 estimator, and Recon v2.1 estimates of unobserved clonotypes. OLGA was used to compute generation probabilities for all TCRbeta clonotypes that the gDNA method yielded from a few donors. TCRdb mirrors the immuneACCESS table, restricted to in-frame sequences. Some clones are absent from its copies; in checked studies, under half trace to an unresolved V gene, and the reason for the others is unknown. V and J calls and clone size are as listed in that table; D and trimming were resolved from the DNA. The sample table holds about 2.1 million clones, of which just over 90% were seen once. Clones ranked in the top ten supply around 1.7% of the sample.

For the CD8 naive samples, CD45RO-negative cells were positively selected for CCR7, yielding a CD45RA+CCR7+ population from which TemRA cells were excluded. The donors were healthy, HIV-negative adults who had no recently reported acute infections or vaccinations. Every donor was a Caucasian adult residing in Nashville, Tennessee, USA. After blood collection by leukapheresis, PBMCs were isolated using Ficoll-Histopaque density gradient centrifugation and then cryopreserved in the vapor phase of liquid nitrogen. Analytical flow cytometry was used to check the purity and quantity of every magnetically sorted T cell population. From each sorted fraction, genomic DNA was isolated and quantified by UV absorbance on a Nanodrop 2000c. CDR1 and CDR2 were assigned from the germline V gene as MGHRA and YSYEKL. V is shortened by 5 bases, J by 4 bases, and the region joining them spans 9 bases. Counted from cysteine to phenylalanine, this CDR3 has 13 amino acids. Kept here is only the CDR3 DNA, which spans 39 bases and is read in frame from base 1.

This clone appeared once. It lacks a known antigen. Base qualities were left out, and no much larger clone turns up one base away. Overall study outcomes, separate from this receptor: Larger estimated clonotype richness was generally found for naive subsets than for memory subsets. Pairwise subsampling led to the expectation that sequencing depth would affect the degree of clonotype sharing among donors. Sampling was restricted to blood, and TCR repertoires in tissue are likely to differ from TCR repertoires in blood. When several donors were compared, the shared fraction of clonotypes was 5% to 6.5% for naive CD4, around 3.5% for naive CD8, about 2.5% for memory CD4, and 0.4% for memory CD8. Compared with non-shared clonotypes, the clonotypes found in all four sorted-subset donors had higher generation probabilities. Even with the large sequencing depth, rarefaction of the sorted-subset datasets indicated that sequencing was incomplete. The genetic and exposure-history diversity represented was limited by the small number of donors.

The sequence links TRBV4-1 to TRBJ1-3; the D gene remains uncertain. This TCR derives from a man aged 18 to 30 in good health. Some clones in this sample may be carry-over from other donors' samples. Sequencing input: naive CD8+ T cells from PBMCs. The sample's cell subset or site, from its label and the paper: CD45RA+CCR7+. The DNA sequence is TGCGCCAGCAGCGAAGTGGGGGGAAACACCATATATTTT. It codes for CASSEVGGNTIYF.